This T cell receptor (beta chain) was observed in a study of metastatic and nonmetastatic thyroid tumors (dated by TCRdb to the early 2020s). For the wider study: The researchers compared repertoires between peripheral blood samples and tumor or nodule tissue samples from patients with malignant or benign thyroid disease. What the authors observed across the whole study: TCR beta diversity was reported as significantly higher in malignant tumors than in benign nodules, in both blood and tumor samples.

Taken from the germline V gene (reference sequence), the CDR1 and CDR2 loops are DFQATT and SNEGSKA. V loses 3 bases, J loses 0 bases, and the germline ends lie 18 bases apart. Counted from cysteine to phenylalanine, this CDR3 has 17 amino acids. Here the CDR3 DNA is all that survives: 51 bases in frame from base 1. Library prep was done by PCR. TCRdb shows the sequencer as Illumina HiSeq 4000. The TCR beta-chain CDR3 region of each patient was profiled by high-throughput sequencing. From the authors' description of their analysis: The researchers built a classifier to tell apart papillary thyroid cancer patients with distant metastasis, based on CDR3 differences among clinicopathological groups. The Shannon index was used to measure repertoire diversity, and the Morisita-Horn index was used to measure how similar tumor and blood repertoires were. TCRdb itself trimmed the public reads at Q25 with fastp, ran MiXCR and retained productive beta chains. The V and J calls reflect TCRdb's pipeline rather than the authors' work. For this sample the table gives roughly 39,000 clones, of which about half were detected only once. Clones ranked in the top ten supply roughly a quarter of the sample.

On this clone: It has no known antigen specificity. Base qualities are missing; no much larger clone stands one base away.

No patient had received any treatment before thyroid surgery. The study retrospectively analysed patient clinical samples collected from about 2012 to 2018 using T-cell receptor beta sequencing. This receptor was identified in a male donor with papillary thyroid cancer or a benign thyroid nodule (not recorded which). Some clones in this sample may be carry-over from other donors' samples. The chain uses TRBV20-1 and TRBJ2-1; TRBD1 could be the D gene, as 6 bases match. What was sequenced was tumor tissue. The DNA sequence reads TGCAGTGCTAGGGACTTGTTGCACAGGGACTCCTACAATGAGCAGTTCTTC. Its protein reads: CSARDLLHRDSYNEQFF.